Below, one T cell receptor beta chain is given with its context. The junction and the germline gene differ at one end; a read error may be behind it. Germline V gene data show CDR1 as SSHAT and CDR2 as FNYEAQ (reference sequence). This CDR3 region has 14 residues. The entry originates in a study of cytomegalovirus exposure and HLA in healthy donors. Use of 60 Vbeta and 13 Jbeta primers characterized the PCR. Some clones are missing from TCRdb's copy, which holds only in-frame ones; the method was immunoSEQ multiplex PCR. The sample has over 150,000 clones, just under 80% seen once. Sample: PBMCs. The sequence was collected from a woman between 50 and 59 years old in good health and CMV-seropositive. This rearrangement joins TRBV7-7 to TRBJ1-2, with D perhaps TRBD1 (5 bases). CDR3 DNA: TGTGCTAGCAGCCCGGGGCGGGGTGGAGATGGCTACACCTTC. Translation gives CASSPGRGGDGYTF.